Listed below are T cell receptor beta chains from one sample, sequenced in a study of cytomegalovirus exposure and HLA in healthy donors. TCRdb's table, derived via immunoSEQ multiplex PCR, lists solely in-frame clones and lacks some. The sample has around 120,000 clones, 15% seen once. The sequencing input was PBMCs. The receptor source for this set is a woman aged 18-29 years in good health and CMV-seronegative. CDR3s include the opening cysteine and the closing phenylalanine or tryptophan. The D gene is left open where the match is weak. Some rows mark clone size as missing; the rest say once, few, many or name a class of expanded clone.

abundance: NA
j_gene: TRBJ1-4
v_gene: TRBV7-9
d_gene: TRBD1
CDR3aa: CASSGDTKTGVDEKLFF
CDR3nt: TGTGCCAGCAGCGGTGATACAAAAACAGGGGTGGACGAAAAACTGTTTTTT

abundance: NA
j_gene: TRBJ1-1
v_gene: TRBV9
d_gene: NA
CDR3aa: CASSVGGRTEAFF
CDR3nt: TGTGCCAGCAGCGTAGGGGGGCGGACTGAAGCTTTCTTT

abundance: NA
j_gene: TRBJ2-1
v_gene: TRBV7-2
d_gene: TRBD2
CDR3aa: CASSAGTSGINEQFF
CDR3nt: TGTGCCAGCAGCGCCGGGACTAGCGGGATCAATGAGCAGTTCTTC

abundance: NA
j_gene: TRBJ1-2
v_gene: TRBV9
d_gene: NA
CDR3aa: CASSVGGQNYGYTF
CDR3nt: TGTGCCAGCAGCGTAGGCGGACAGAACTATGGCTACACCTTC

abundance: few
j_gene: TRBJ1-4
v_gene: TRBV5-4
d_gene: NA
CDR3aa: CASSLVGLEEKLFF
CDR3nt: TGTGCCAGCAGCTTGGTCGGGTTGGAAGAAAAACTGTTTTTT

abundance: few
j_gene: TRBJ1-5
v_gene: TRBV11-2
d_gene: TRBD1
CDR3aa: CASSLGTGVGQPQHF
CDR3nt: TGTGCCAGCAGCTTGGGGACAGGGGTGGGTCAGCCCCAGCATTTT

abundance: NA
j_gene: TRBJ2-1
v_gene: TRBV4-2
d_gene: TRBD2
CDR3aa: CASSQGLAGDEQFF
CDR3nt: TGTGCCAGCAGCCAGGGACTAGCGGGGGATGAGCAGTTCTTC

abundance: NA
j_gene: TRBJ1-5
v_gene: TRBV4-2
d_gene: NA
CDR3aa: CASSQEAGFNQPQHF
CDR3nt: TGTGCCAGCAGCCAAGAGGCGGGGTTCAATCAGCCCCAGCATTTT

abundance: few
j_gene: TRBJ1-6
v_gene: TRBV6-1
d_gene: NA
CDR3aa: CASSEPGVVGSPLHF
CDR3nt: TGTGCCAGCAGTGAACCAGGGGTGGTCGGTTCACCCCTCCACTTT

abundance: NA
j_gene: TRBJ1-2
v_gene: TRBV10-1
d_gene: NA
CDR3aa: CASSESGVGYGYTF
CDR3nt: TGCGCCAGCAGTGAGTCCGGGGTAGGCTATGGCTACACCTTC

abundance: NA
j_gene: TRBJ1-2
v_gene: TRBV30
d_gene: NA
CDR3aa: CAWSVGAVVAGYTF
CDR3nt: TGTGCCTGGAGTGTAGGGGCCGTCGTGGCGGGCTACACCTTC

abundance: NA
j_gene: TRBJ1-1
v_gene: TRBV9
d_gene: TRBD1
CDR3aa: CASSPQGGMGTEAFF
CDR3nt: TGTGCCAGCAGCCCACAGGGGGGCATGGGGACTGAAGCTTTCTTT

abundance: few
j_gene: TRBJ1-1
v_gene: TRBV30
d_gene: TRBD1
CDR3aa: CAWSRGQGAGGTEAFF
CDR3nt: TGTGCCTGGAGTAGGGGACAGGGGGCAGGGGGCACTGAAGCTTTCTTT

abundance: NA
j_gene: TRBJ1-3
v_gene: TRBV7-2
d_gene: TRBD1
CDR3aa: CASSLAGQGTGNTIYF
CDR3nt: TGTGCCAGCAGCTTGGCGGGACAGGGGACTGGAAACACCATATATTTT

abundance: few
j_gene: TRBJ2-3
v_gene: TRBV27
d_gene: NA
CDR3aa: CASSFAGPSVSGTQYF
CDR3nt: TGTGCCAGCAGTTTTGCTGGGCCTAGCGTGAGCGGTACGCAGTATTTT

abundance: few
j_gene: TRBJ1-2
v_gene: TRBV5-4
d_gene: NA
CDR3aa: CASSRGGGGYTF
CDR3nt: TGTGCCAGCAGCCGAGGGGGTGGCGGCTACACCTTC

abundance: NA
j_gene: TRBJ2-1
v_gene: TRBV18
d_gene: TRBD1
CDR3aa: CASSPGTGRYNEQFF
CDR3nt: TGTGCCAGCTCACCCGGGACAGGGCGGTACAATGAGCAGTTCTTC

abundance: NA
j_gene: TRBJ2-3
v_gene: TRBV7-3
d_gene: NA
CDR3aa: CASSLSAGQADTQYF
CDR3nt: TGTGCCAGCAGCTTATCAGCGGGACAGGCAGATACGCAGTATTTT

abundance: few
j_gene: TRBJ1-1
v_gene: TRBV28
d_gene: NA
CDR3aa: CASSLTHNDEDEAFF
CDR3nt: TGTGCCAGCAGTTTAACGCATAATGATGAGGATGAAGCTTTCTTT

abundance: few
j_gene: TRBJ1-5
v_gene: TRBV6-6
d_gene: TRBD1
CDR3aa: CASSDRGNSNQPQHF
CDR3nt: TGTGCCAGCAGCGACAGGGGTAATAGCAATCAGCCCCAGCATTTT

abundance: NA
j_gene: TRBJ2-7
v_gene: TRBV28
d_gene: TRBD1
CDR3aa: CAIQGASGQDLEQYF
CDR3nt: TGTGCCATTCAGGGGGCAAGCGGCCAAGACCTCGAGCAGTACTTC

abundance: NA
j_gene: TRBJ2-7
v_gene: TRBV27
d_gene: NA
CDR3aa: CASSRGGEQYF
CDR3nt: TGTGCCAGCAGTAGGGGCGGCGAGCAGTACTTC